This T cell receptor (beta chain) is from a study of cytomegalovirus exposure and HLA in healthy donors. Points on this clone: As yet, its antigen is unknown.

Whole-study findings and limits: The study labeled more than 150 TCR beta chains cytomegalovirus-associated.

Germline V gene sequence: CDR1 MNHEY, CDR2 SVGAGI. This CDR3 comprises 14 residues. V lost 0 bases, J lost 4 bases, and 1 base stayed unmatched. 13 Jbeta primers and 60 Vbeta primers were used for the PCR. Clones were read by immunoSEQ multiplex PCR, and TCRdb kept only the in-frame ones, dropping some. The sample includes about 96,000 clones, about four fifths of them seen just once. The chain joins TRBV6-5 to TRBJ1-1, with TRBD1 matching 8 bases. The sequence came from a female donor in good health and CMV-seropositive. Source material: PBMCs. CDR3: CASSYSQGATEAFF. The CDR3 DNA is TGTGCCAGCAGTTACTCCCAGGGGGCCACTGAAGCTTTCTTT.